Listed below are T cell receptor beta chains from one sample, sequenced in a study of blood T cells in healthy people across ages. From the 5' RACE reads, TCRdb called clonotypes with MiXCR, one entry per CDR3 protein. The sample includes 600,000 to 1,000,000 distinct CDR3 sequences, 58% of them seen just once. The specimen was blood. These receptors all stem from a man in his thirties or forties in good health. The CDR3 runs from the conserved cysteine through the conserved F or W. Each record gives: J gene, D gene, V gene, clone size, CDR3 DNA, CDR3 protein. D genes are given only for firm matches. Clone size appears in some rows only: once, few, many, or a class for an expanded clone.

J gene: TRBJ2-3; D gene: TRBD2; V gene: TRBV7-2; clone size: -; CDR3 DNA: TGTGCCAGCAGCTTAGCGGGGGGGATGGATACGCAGTATTTT; CDR3 protein: CASSLAGGMDTQYF
J gene: TRBJ1-1; D gene: -; V gene: TRBV20-1; clone size: -; CDR3 DNA: TGCAGTGGCGATTCGGGGCGATTGAACACTGAAGCTTTCTTT; CDR3 protein: CSGDSGRLNTEAFF
J gene: TRBJ1-5; D gene: -; V gene: TRBV20-1; clone size: -; CDR3 DNA: TGCAGTGCTGTCGGACAGCCTTCATCGTGGAGGCCCCAGCATTTT; CDR3 protein: CSAVGQPSSWRPQHF
J gene: TRBJ2-2; D gene: -; V gene: TRBV5-1; clone size: many; CDR3 DNA: TGCGCCAGCAGCTTGGCACTGGACACCGGGGAGCTGTTTTTT; CDR3 protein: CASSLALDTGELFF
J gene: TRBJ2-1; D gene: TRBD2; V gene: TRBV7-9; clone size: -; CDR3 DNA: TGTGCCAGCAGCTTAGTCGGCGCACTAGCGGGGGGCAGGACCTACAATGAGCAGTTCTTC; CDR3 protein: CASSLVGALAGGRTYNEQFF
J gene: TRBJ2-1; D gene: -; V gene: TRBV20-1; clone size: -; CDR3 DNA: TGCAGTGCTAGAATTCCTAGCGTCTACAATGAGCAGTTCTTC; CDR3 protein: CSARIPSVYNEQFF
J gene: TRBJ2-5; D gene: -; V gene: TRBV4-1; clone size: -; CDR3 DNA: TGCGCCAGCAGCCAAGATCCGGTGGGGGGAGAGACCCAGTACTTC; CDR3 protein: CASSQDPVGGETQYF
J gene: TRBJ2-7; D gene: -; V gene: TRBV29-1; clone size: few; CDR3 DNA: TGCAGCGTTGAATTCCAGACCCCCTACGAGCAGTACTTC; CDR3 protein: CSVEFQTPYEQYF
J gene: TRBJ1-1; D gene: -; V gene: TRBV27; clone size: -; CDR3 DNA: TGTGCCACCGCTCAGGGGCGAGGGGTTACTGAAGCTTTCTTT; CDR3 protein: CATAQGRGVTEAFF
J gene: TRBJ2-5; D gene: TRBD2; V gene: TRBV29-1; clone size: -; CDR3 DNA: TGCAGCGTTGATGGACTAGCGAGCGAGACCCAGTACTTC; CDR3 protein: CSVDGLASETQYF
J gene: TRBJ1-1; D gene: -; V gene: TRBV5-1; clone size: few; CDR3 DNA: TGCGCCAGCAGCCCTGAACGAAACACTGAAGCTTTCTTT; CDR3 protein: CASSPERNTEAFF
J gene: TRBJ2-3; D gene: TRBD2; V gene: TRBV11-1; clone size: -; CDR3 DNA: TGTGCCAGCAGCTTAAAAACTAGCGTGATCACAGATACGCAGTATTTT; CDR3 protein: CASSLKTSVITDTQYF
J gene: TRBJ1-2; D gene: TRBD1; V gene: TRBV29-1; clone size: -; CDR3 DNA: TGCAGCGTCGACAGGGGGGGCGTCTATGGCTACACCTTC; CDR3 protein: CSVDRGGVYGYTF
J gene: TRBJ1-2; D gene: -; V gene: TRBV28; clone size: once; CDR3 DNA: TGTGCCAGCAGTCCTATGCTCAGTACTAACTATGGCTACACCTTC; CDR3 protein: CASSPMLSTNYGYTF
J gene: TRBJ2-3; D gene: TRBD2; V gene: TRBV28; clone size: -; CDR3 DNA: TGTGCCAGCAGTTTAGTAGCGGGAGGTTCTACGCAGTATTTT; CDR3 protein: CASSLVAGGSTQYF
J gene: TRBJ2-3; D gene: TRBD2; V gene: TRBV5-1; clone size: -; CDR3 DNA: TGCGCCAGCAGCTTGGGCCCTGGACTAGCGGGGGTAGATACGCAGTATTTT; CDR3 protein: CASSLGPGLAGVDTQYF
J gene: TRBJ1-5; D gene: -; V gene: TRBV6-4; clone size: -; CDR3 DNA: TGTGCCAGCAGTGACGCGAGGCAGGGTGGGCAGCCCCAGCATTTT; CDR3 protein: CASSDARQGGQPQHF
J gene: TRBJ2-7; D gene: -; V gene: TRBV30; clone size: -; CDR3 DNA: TGTGCCTGGAGTGCTGGGGGAAGGGGCGAGCAGTACTTC; CDR3 protein: CAWSAGGRGEQYF
J gene: TRBJ1-1; D gene: TRBD1; V gene: TRBV6-6; clone size: -; CDR3 DNA: TGTGCCAGCAGCGGGGACAGACCGAACACTGAAGCTTTCTTT; CDR3 protein: CASSGDRPNTEAFF
J gene: TRBJ2-1; D gene: -; V gene: TRBV20-1; clone size: -; CDR3 DNA: TGCAGTGCTAGAGGCTCCAGAGGGATGGCCCTCAGTGAGCAGTTCTTC; CDR3 protein: CSARGSRGMALSEQFF
J gene: TRBJ1-6; D gene: TRBD1; V gene: TRBV12-3/TRBV12-4; clone size: -; CDR3 DNA: TGTGCCAGCAGTTTAAAGTACGAGGGGACAGCCCGGCCCCTCAATTCACCCCTCCACTTT; CDR3 protein: CASSLKYEGTARPLNSPLHF
J gene: TRBJ2-5; D gene: TRBD1; V gene: TRBV20-1; clone size: -; CDR3 DNA: TGCAGTGCTAGAAGGGACAGGGGGTTGGAGACCCAGTACTTC; CDR3 protein: CSARRDRGLETQYF
J gene: TRBJ2-1; D gene: TRBD1; V gene: TRBV20-1; clone size: -; CDR3 DNA: TGCAGTGCTAGATGGGACAGGGGTATTAATGAGCAGTTCTTC; CDR3 protein: CSARWDRGINEQFF
J gene: TRBJ2-5; D gene: -; V gene: TRBV21-1; clone size: -; CDR3 DNA: TGTGCCAGCAGCAGTGGTCCGTGGGGGGCCGGTGAGACCCAGTACTTC; CDR3 protein: CASSSGPWGAGETQYF
J gene: TRBJ1-2; D gene: -; V gene: TRBV3-1; clone size: -; CDR3 DNA: TGTGCCAGCAGAGCAGGGACGAGCGGTGGCTACACCTTC; CDR3 protein: CASRAGTSGGYTF
J gene: TRBJ2-5; D gene: -; V gene: TRBV20-1; clone size: -; CDR3 DNA: TGCAGTGCTAATGGAGGGGGGGGGCGAGGAGAGACCCAGTACTTC; CDR3 protein: CSANGGGGRGETQYF
J gene: TRBJ2-7; D gene: TRBD1; V gene: TRBV5-4; clone size: -; CDR3 DNA: TGTGCCAGCAGCTTACAAAAACGCAAGGGGGCCGAGGGCTACGAGCAGTACTTC; CDR3 protein: CASSLQKRKGAEGYEQYF
J gene: TRBJ2-2; D gene: TRBD1; V gene: TRBV29-1; clone size: few; CDR3 DNA: TGCAGCGCCGGACAGGGCAACACCGGGGAGCTGTTTTTT; CDR3 protein: CSAGQGNTGELFF
J gene: TRBJ2-3; D gene: -; V gene: TRBV7-2; clone size: -; CDR3 DNA: TGTACCAGCACCGGAGGACAGCCCGCAGATACGCAGTATTTT; CDR3 protein: CTSTGGQPADTQYF
J gene: TRBJ2-3; D gene: -; V gene: TRBV29-1; clone size: -; CDR3 DNA: TGCAGCGTTAACGCCGGAGATACGCAGTATTTT; CDR3 protein: CSVNAGDTQYF
J gene: TRBJ1-1; D gene: -; V gene: TRBV7-2; clone size: many; CDR3 DNA: TGTGCCAGCAGCTTAAGCGTGGGGTCGGCTGAAGCTTTCTTT; CDR3 protein: CASSLSVGSAEAFF
J gene: TRBJ1-1; D gene: -; V gene: TRBV20-1; clone size: -; CDR3 DNA: TGCAGTGCTAGAGACCCGAGCGGGTGGGGTGAAGCTTTCTTT; CDR3 protein: CSARDPSGWGEAFF
J gene: TRBJ1-2; D gene: TRBD1; V gene: TRBV5-6; clone size: -; CDR3 DNA: TGTGCCAGCATAAACAGGGGGAACTATGGCTACACCTTC; CDR3 protein: CASINRGNYGYTF
J gene: TRBJ2-7; D gene: -; V gene: TRBV28; clone size: once; CDR3 DNA: TGTGCCAGCAGTTTATTAGCTGGGACTGGGGACGACAGGGATTACACCTACGAGCAGTACTTC; CDR3 protein: CASSLLAGTGDDRDYTYEQYF
J gene: TRBJ1-1; D gene: -; V gene: TRBV4-2; clone size: few; CDR3 DNA: TGTGCCAGCAGCCAAGCCGTACGTAATGACGGAGCTTTCTTT; CDR3 protein: CASSQAVRNDGAFF